Described below is a single T cell receptor (beta chain) sequence and its context. Method: immunoSEQ multiplex PCR; TCRdb's copy keeps in-frame clones and lacks some. Here the sample spans about 29,000 clones, about 89% being singletons. Autoimmune disease history or systemic immunosuppression was exclusionary. V gave up 4 bases and J gave up 4 bases; unmatched junction bases: 7. The CDR3 covers 14 residues. Germline loops: CDR1 SGHDT, CDR2 YYEEEE. This entry belongs to a study of OX40 agonist ivuxolimab in advanced cancers. The overall study: Enrolled patients in dose escalation had cancers that were hepatocellular carcinoma, melanoma, renal cell or head and neck cancer.

The input for sequencing was CD4+ or CD8+ T cells sorted from blood, taken in a trial of the OX40 agonist ivuxolimab. This clonotype was sampled from an adult with an advanced solid tumor such as melanoma, head and neck, liver or kidney cancer. V usage is TRBV5-6 and J usage is TRBJ2-7; 8 bases are a match to TRBD1. CDR3 nucleotide sequence: TGTGCCAGCAGCCCGGACAGGGAGGAATACGAGCAGTACTTC. Its protein is CASSPDREEYEQYF.